What follows is one TCR beta chain and its context. Its recognized antigen is unknown. Base qualities are not provided; no much larger clone lies one nucleotide away. CDR1 and CDR2 are drawn from the germline V gene: SNHLY, FYNNEI. The CDR3 numbers 13 residues from cysteine through phenylalanine. Only the CDR3 region is kept as DNA, spanning 39 bases read in frame from base 1. V is pruned by 7 bases and J by 3 bases, leaving 4 bases of the junction without a gene match. Standard classification criteria for type 1 or type 2 diabetes were met by all diabetic patients, and glucose and C-peptide were assessed by WHO-recommended methods. Exclusion applied to any donor with other autoimmune diseases or infections within the previous four weeks. Approximately 9.7 milliliters of peripheral blood were drawn from each participant. PBMCs were isolated with LymphoPrep density separation. These data are taken from a study of type 1 and type 2 diabetes patients (dated by TCRdb to about 2016). About the investigation overall: Roughly 9 type 1 diabetes patients, a few type 2 diabetes patients and six or seven nondiabetic controls were recruited in China to form the cohort. Across the study, CD4+ and CD8+ T cells were positively selected from PBMCs using CD4 or CD8 MicroBeads on MACS columns. A total of roughly 19 million paired-end reads was generated across the whole study. TCRbeta repertoires were profiled by high-throughput sequencing in the study to compare type 1 diabetes, type 2 diabetes and nondiabetic individuals. Type 2 diabetes patients were included as a disease comparison group for the type 1 diabetes patients. V gene usage was similar between approximately 19-cycle and approximately 25-cycle amplification, suggesting similar primer efficiencies and random PCR bias. TCRbeta libraries were sequenced paired-end on Illumina HiSeq 2000 or MiSeq instruments. Results and caveats for the whole study, not just this receptor: Because only a limited number of T2D and control samples were sequenced, some T1D-only HECs might also appear in more T2D or control samples. Age and gender were not matched between study groups, possibly biasing interpretation. High diversity was shown by type 2 diabetes repertoires, and the diversity was significantly greater than that of type 1 diabetes repertoires in both CD4+ and CD8+ T cells. Type 2 diabetes and control samples had highly correlated V and J gene usage patterns, with an average between-sample correlation of around 0.97. Type 2 diabetes patients had few highly-expanded CD4+ clones (median one), and those clones made up a median about 3.9% of reads.

The reads were generated on an Illumina MiSeq. Genomic DNA from sorted T cell subsets was used as template for TCRbeta CDR3 amplification. Multiplex PCR with 30 forward and 13 reverse primers amplified the TCRbeta CDR3 region. After the PCR products were purified with AMPure XP beads, a second PCR of 20 to 30 cycles was run to add indices and adaptors. Libraries were gel-purified using the QIAquick Gel Extraction Kit before sequencing. The published analysis was carried out like this. FLASH was used to merge paired-end reads, and IgBLAST was used to align the merged reads to IMGT V, D and J germline references. Reads with below 70% alignment identity to germline references were discarded, leaving around 12 million reads study-wide. CDR3 boundaries, reading frame and productivity were assigned according to IMGT definitions. Highly-expanded clones were defined as clones at or above 1% of reads, and diversity was measured by normalized Shannon entropy. Group differences in Shannon entropy were tested with unpaired two-tailed t-tests. Through fastp at Q25 and MiXCR, TCRdb rebuilt clones from the public reads, retaining in-frame beta chains. Under each unique CDR3 protein, matching rows form one entry showing the most common genes and DNA. In this record, the V and J calls reflect TCRdb's handling and not the investigators' own analysis. Present in this sample are around 300,000 distinct CDR3 sequences, around 50% of which were seen just once. The ten largest account for roughly 13% of the sample.

This TCR derives from a man aged 18 to 35 with type 2 diabetes. Sequencing was carried out using peripheral blood mononuclear cells (PBMCs). In this chain, TRBV2 is recombined with TRBJ2-5, with 8 central nucleotides matching TRBD1. The CDR3 corresponds to CASNRQGKETQYF. At the DNA level, the sequence is TGTGCCAGCAATCGACAGGGGAAAGAGACCCAGTACTTC.